This T cell receptor (beta chain) was recovered during a study of cytomegalovirus exposure and HLA in healthy donors. Whole-study results and caveats: In vitro experiments confirmed that a few CMV-associated chains were specific for CMV antigens.

The CDR3 is 15 residues long. Between the trimmed V and J ends, which lost 5 bases and 1 base, there was a span of 10 bases. CDR1 and CDR2 from the germline V gene are SGHKS and YYEKEE (reference sequence). PCR involved 60 Vbeta and 13 Jbeta primers. Data came from immunoSEQ multiplex PCR; TCRdb stores just in-frame clones and leaves some out. This sample yields roughly 99,000 clones, of which around 76% are seen a single time; about 2.3% belongs to the top ten. Regarding this clone: Its antigen is undetermined.

The clonotype comes from a man aged 18 to 29 in good health and CMV-seronegative. The chain carries TRBV5-5 and TRBJ2-6; tentative D call: TRBD1 (6 bases). The material sequenced was PBMCs. The CDR3 bases are TGTGCCAGCAGTTCCGGACAGTCTGGGGCCAACGTCCTGACTTTC. It translates to CASSSGQSGANVLTF.